This entry features one T cell receptor beta chain sequence. What it binds is not known. These data come from a study of T cell repertoires in cytomegalovirus infection. Turning to the study itself: Indications came from public TCR beta signatures; they pointed to CMV infection and to a matching HLA type. Study-level findings and limits: Individuals carrying CMV plus the relevant HLA were identified by cumulative frequency of public TCR beta families. Clonotypes of TCR beta that were HLA-C-restricted and CMV-specific dominated the ex vivo response.

Germline loops: CDR1 DFQATT, CDR2 SNEGSKA (reference sequence). The CDR3 spans 14 residues. The germline V and J ends were trimmed by 4 bases and 0 bases, with 12 bases remaining between them. TCRdb redid the calling of the reads with MiXCR, one entry per CDR3 protein. The sample lists around 450,000 distinct CDR3 sequences; roughly 31% were seen once. The sequence came from a human donor in good health (CMV status not recorded). Some clones in this sample may be carry-over from other donors' samples. The genes are TRBV20-1 and TRBJ1-1; no clear D gene. The sample was PBMCs. The CDR3 sequence: CSATRIGMNTEAFF. CDR3 DNA: TGCAGTGCTACCCGAATAGGGATGAACACTGAAGCTTTCTTT.